This record concerns one T cell receptor beta chain sequence. Its matching antigen is unknown. The CDR3 is 12 residues long. Data came from immunoSEQ multiplex PCR; TCRdb stores just in-frame clones and leaves some out. Of approximately 120,000 clones listed, approximately 93% are singletons. The data belong to a study of T cell responses to AZD1222 COVID-19 vaccine. Study-level background: Pooled together were second doses at about 4 or about 12 weeks.

Overall study results and limits: Females outnumbered males among donors, who were mostly white British; clonal diversity was possibly underestimated. Baseline seropositivity characterized only six AZD1222 recipients. Distributed over spike, vaccine-associated CD4 TCRs predominated at 160-218 and 743-854.

The sample in question was peripheral blood, obtained on day 0 of AZD1222 vaccination. This chain connects TRBV21-1 to TRBJ1-5. TRBV21-1 is labeled a pseudogene. This TCR derives from an adult in good health. In DNA, the CDR3 is TGTGCCAGCAGCGGAGTAGGGCAGCCCCAGCATTTT. It specifies CASSGVGQPQHF.